One and the same sample provided the 4 T cell receptor beta chains below, sequenced in a study of identical twins. TCRdb fed the 5' RACE reads into MiXCR, producing one record per CDR3 protein. The sample shows approximately 220,000 distinct CDR3 sequences, around 7.6% of them seen only once. These records were also assigned to another study, of yellow fever vaccine responses in identical twins.

The specimen sequenced was CD8+ T cells sorted from blood. The receptors originated from a woman between 18 and 29 years old in good health.

This clonotype was observed a handful of times. This chain links TRBV6-1 with TRBJ1-4; 8 bases line up with TRBD1. The trim removed 6 bases at V and 4 bases at J, leaving 7 bases unmatched. CDR1 and CDR2 (germline): MNHNS, SASEGT. The CDR3 contains 15 residues. The CDR3 DNA reads TGTGCCAGCAGAGCCACGACAGGGGATAATGAAAAACTGTTTTTT. It is translated as CASRATTGDNEKLFF.

This clonotype occurred a few times. The chain links TRBV3-1 to TRBJ2-1; 8 bases are a match to TRBD2. The junction had 2 bases not matched to a gene; V was cut back by 2 bases and J by 2 bases. Germline values: CDR1 LGHDT, CDR2 YNNKEL (reference sequence). This CDR3 comprises 15 residues. The CDR3 reads CASSQPGLAYNEQFF. Here the CDR3 DNA reads TGTGCCAGCAGCCAACCGGGACTAGCCTACAATGAGCAGTTCTTC.

This clonotype occurred a few times. The V call is TRBV11-1, the J call TRBJ2-7; weak D call: TRBD2 (6 bases). V dropped 4 bases and J dropped 0 bases, with 10 bases sitting between them. Germline CDR1 is SGHAT and CDR2 is FQDESV (reference sequence). The CDR3 spans 14 residues. The CDR3 nucleotides read TGTGCCAGCAGCTCCACTAGCACCTCCTACGAGCAGTACTTC. This gives the protein CASSSTSTSYEQYF.

Many counts were recorded for this clonotype. The chain employs TRBV28 and TRBJ2-1; D gene unclear. This CDR3 has 14 amino acids. CDR1 and CDR2 from the germline V gene are MDHEN and SYDVKM. V lost 3 bases and J 2 bases, leaving 8 bases between the germline ends. In DNA form, the CDR3 reads TGTGCCAGCAGTTTTGACTCTCCCTACAATGAGCAGTTCTTC. Translated, it gives CASSFDSPYNEQFF.